This record looks at one TCR beta chain sequence and its context. The data originate from a study of cytomegalovirus exposure and HLA in healthy donors. This PCR relied on a set of 60 Vbeta primers and 13 Jbeta primers. The assay was immunoSEQ multiplex PCR, and TCRdb's table has in-frame clones only and misses some. Of 95,000 to 110,000 clones in the sample, roughly 78% are singletons; the top ten hold approximately 1.7%. Trimming removed 3 bases from V and 2 bases from J, with 7 bases in between. Germline CDR1 and CDR2: SGDLS and YYNGEE. The CDR3 runs 13 residues. The sequence was obtained from a woman in her thirties or forties in good health and CMV-seronegative. The rearrangement links TRBV9 to TRBJ2-3; no definite D call. The sample consisted of PBMCs. CDR3 sequence reads: CASSALNTDTQYF. The CDR3 coding sequence is TGTGCCAGCAGCGCACTTAACACAGATACGCAGTATTTT.